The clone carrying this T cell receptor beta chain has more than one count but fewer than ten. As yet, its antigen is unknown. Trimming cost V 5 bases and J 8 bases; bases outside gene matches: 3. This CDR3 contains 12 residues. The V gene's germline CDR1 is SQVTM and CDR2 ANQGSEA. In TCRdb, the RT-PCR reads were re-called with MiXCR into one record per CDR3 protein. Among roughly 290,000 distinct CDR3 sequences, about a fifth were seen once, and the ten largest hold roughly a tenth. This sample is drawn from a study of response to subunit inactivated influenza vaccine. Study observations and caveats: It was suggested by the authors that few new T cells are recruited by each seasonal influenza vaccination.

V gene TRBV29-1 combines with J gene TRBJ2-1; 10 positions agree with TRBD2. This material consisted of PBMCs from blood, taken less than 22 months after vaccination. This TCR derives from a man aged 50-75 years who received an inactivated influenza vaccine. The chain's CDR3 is CSVPAGGHEQFF. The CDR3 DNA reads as TGCAGCGTTCCAGCGGGAGGGCATGAGCAGTTCTTC.